What follows are 9 T cell receptor beta chains derived from one specimen sequenced in a study of CD8+ T cells in alopecia areata. Documented treatment: oral pan-JAK inhibitor, 5-10 mg twice daily. The authors extracted RNA and reverse transcribed it into cDNA as the sequencing template. The method was immunoSEQ multiplex PCR; TCRdb's version includes in-frame clones alone and lacks a portion of them. Here the sample spans about 210,000 clones, roughly two fifths being singletons. Material: CD4+ T cells sorted from blood, obtained at approximately week 30, from a patient treated with tofacitinib. The receptors shown here come from a human donor with alopecia areata.

This clone was detected a few times. The chain couples TRBV7-2 to TRBJ2-7; 7 bases map to TRBD1. The germline V gene encodes CDR1 SGHTA and CDR2 FQGNSA. This CDR3 has 15 amino acids. V lost 5 bases to trimming and J lost 6 bases; unmatched junction nucleotides: 13. This chain's CDR3 is CASSLAHRGEGEQYF. CDR3 bases: TGTGCCAGCAGCCTGGCCCACAGGGGTGAGGGCGAGCAGTACTTC.

This chain's CDR3 is CASSERVVHEQFF. The CDR3 DNA follows: TGTGCCAGCAGTGAACGGGTAGTCCATGAGCAGTTCTTC. V is TRBV25-1 and J is TRBJ2-1; D not resolved. Germline V CDR1 and CDR2: MGHDK, SYGVNS. Trimming cost V 2 bases and J 8 bases, with 10 bases left between them. The CDR3 runs to 13 residues.

J is TRBJ1-2 and V is TRBV9; D is unclear. V dropped 2 bases and J dropped 5 bases, with 13 bases sitting between them. The CDR3 contains 14 residues. The V gene's germline CDR1 is SGDLS and CDR2 YYNGEE. CDR3 region: CASSVADDQYGYTF. The CDR3 bases are TGTGCCAGCAGCGTGGCCGACGACCAGTATGGCTACACCTTC.

CDR3: CASSLDAGSDTQYF. The CDR3 region has the DNA TGTGCCAGCAGCTTAGACGCGGGGTCAGATACGCAGTATTTT. The rearrangement uses TRBV13 and TRBJ2-3; D is possibly TRBD2 (6 bases). The germline V gene has CDR1 PRHDT and CDR2 FYEKMQ (reference sequence). CDR3 length: 14 residues. V lost 1 base and J lost 4, with 9 bases in between.

J is TRBJ1-2 and V is TRBV11-2; D ambiguous. V was pared by 2 bases and J by 4 bases, with 2 bases between. Germline loops: CDR1 SGHAT, CDR2 FQNNGV. The CDR3 is 11 residues long. CDR3 protein: CASSLSYGYTF. The CDR3 DNA follows: TGTGCCAGCAGCTTAAGCTATGGCTACACCTTC.

The chain uses TRBV6-1 and TRBJ2-4; perhaps TRBD1 as D (5 bases). CDR1 is MNHNS, CDR2 SASEGT, per germline. This CDR3 is built from 17 residues. Trimming cost V 2 bases and J 2 bases, with 16 bases left between them. CDR3 coding DNA: TGTGCCAGCAGTGAACGGTCGGCAGGGCTGACCAAAAACATTCAGTACTTC. This encodes CASSERSAGLTKNIQYF.

The chain carries TRBV27 and TRBJ2-3; 16 bases are shared with TRBD2. The ends lost 2 bases at V and 1 base at J; junction bases unmatched: 6. This CDR3 spans 19 amino acids. Germline-derived CDR1 and CDR2 are MNHEY and SMNVEV (reference sequence). The CDR3 nucleotides are TGTGCCAGCAGTTTACCGGGGACTAGCGGGAGGGAGGGCACAGATACGCAGTATTTT. It specifies CASSLPGTSGREGTDTQYF.

The chain couples TRBV23-1 to TRBJ1-2, with D perhaps matching TRBD1 (5 bases). TRBV23-1 is an ORF; its function is uncertain. The CDR3 has 16 amino acids. Trimming cost V 3 bases and J 5 bases, with 19 bases left between them. The CDR3 DNA is TGCGCCAGCAGTCAGGCAGGGTCGGGGATGTGTTATGGCTACACCTTC. Its translation: CASSQAGSGMCYGYTF.

This clone was detected a few times. This chain uses TRBV29-1 with TRBJ1-1; possible D gene TRBD1, 6 bases. Germline-derived CDR1 and CDR2 are SQVTM and ANQGSEA. V was pared by 8 bases and J by 2 bases, with 18 bases between. The CDR3 has 14 amino acids. The CDR3, as DNA: TGCAGCACCTGGGATCGGACAGCCAACACTGAAGCTTTCTTT. Translation gives CSTWDRTANTEAFF. Looking up the rest from reference TRBV29-1 and TRBJ1-1 gives the full variable domain: SAVISQKPSRDICQRGTSLTIQCQVDSQVTMMFWYRQQPGQSLTLIATANQGSEATYESGFVIDKFPISRPNLTFSTLTVSNMSPEDSSIYLCSTWDRTANTEAFFGQGTRLTVV.